This T cell receptor (beta chain) was observed in a study of monozygotic twins with inflammatory bowel disease (dated by TCRdb to between 2018 and 2021). About the study as a whole: The complete study included 28 monozygotic twin pairs: 19 IBD-discordant Danish pairs and nine German pairs, of which four were IBD-concordant and five were IBD-discordant. The search for disease-associated traits relied mainly on comparing IBD patients with their genetically identical healthy co-twins within discordant pairs. Each individual had, on average, about 151 000 unique TCRalpha sequences and 181 000 unique TCRbeta sequences available for analysis.

The CDR3 runs 14 amino acids, cysteine and phenylalanine included. No DNA appears here. Details on this clonotype: Its specific antigen is unknown.

From each donor, a 2.5 ml peripheral blood sample was drawn into PAXgene tubes and stored at -80 degrees C. Without any T cell sorting, total RNA was extracted from whole blood using the PAXgene blood miRNA kit on an automated QIAcube. Peripheral blood from monozygotic twin pairs who were concordant or discordant for inflammatory bowel disease underwent deep TCRalpha and TCRbeta repertoire profiling using unique molecular barcoding. Smoking habits were recorded for all twin pairs, and each individual was classified as a current, former or never smoker. Libraries came from 5' RACE. For each TCR library, approximately 3.5 ug of total RNA was used. For each sample, cDNA synthesis was carried out in eight separate reactions using SMARTScribe reverse transcriptase. During cDNA synthesis, template switching introduced unique molecular identifiers that contained a 6-nucleotide sample barcode. TCRalpha and TCRbeta cDNA was amplified by two nested PCRs of 16 and 9 cycles, with bead purification after each PCR. Before amplification, the cDNA was both treated with uracil DNA-glycosylase and purified with the QIAquick PCR purification kit. The second PCR was the step at which Illumina TruSeq-compatible adapters and sample-specific barcodes were added. Library quality and concentration were assessed using TapeStation and Qubit, and approximately 5 ng of each library was pooled. Pooled libraries were sequenced on an Illumina HiSeq2500 single-index Rapid Run with 2 x 100 bp reads and custom sequencing primers. The paper's data handling went like this. MiGEC version 1.2.6 was used for UMI-based consensus assembly to correct PCR and sequencing errors. MiXCR version 2.1.1 was used to carry out V(D)J alignment, clonotype assembly and CDR3 extraction. To normalise gene usage, clonotype sharing and MAIT/NKT TCR abundance, the top 1000, 10 000 and 20 000 clonotypes in each sample were analysed. After downsampling to 27 000 UMIs, diversity was calculated as the inverse Simpson index using the vegan R package. Paired Mann-Whitney U tests on discordant twin pairs were used, with Benjamini-Hochberg multiple-testing correction. TCRdb reprocessed the reads and assigns one entry to each CDR3 protein sequence, leaving out DNA. The V and J calls, along with clone size, are taken from TCRdb and not from the paper's own processing. The table of this sample itemizes about 300,000 distinct CDR3 sequences. The top ten hold about 5% of the sample.

Points the paper makes about the study in general: TCRbeta repertoire diversity, by inverse Simpson index, was decreased in IBD patients compared with their healthy co-twins. The results gave no support for a single strong signal or clonotype linked to IBD. Concordant and discordant twins showed no difference in repertoire similarity, possibly because of limited statistical power. Fewer clonotypes were shared with other individuals by IBD patients than by healthy twins, most markedly in patients showing signs of disease activity. Because patients received different immunosuppressive treatments, the repertoires may have picked up extra background noise and variability between individuals. Different T cell subtypes could not be distinguished in the analysis.

This TCR came from a human donor with ulcerative colitis or Crohn's disease, or a healthy co-twin of an affected twin (not recorded which). The material sequenced was blood. Recombination connected TRBV12-3 or TRBV12-4 to TRBJ2-3; TCRdb indicates TRBD1, and absent DNA this call remains unverified. The CDR3 reads as follows: CASSFRGATDTQYF.